The following is a TCR beta chain sequence with its context. Its specificity is not known. V dropped 1 base and J dropped 2; count of bases not matched to a gene: 0. Germline CDR1 and CDR2: DFQATT and SNEGSKA (reference sequence). The CDR3 covers 13 residues. This specimen belongs to a study of post-analysis software for immune sequencing data. Study-wide results and caveats: There were five TRBV segments more frequent in patients than controls, and TRBV5-6, TRBV5-1 and TRBV20-1 were among them. Pronounced co-clustering by F measure was evident among identically batched samples. Compared against controls, patients with multiple sclerosis displayed significantly lower normalized Chao1 diversity.

cDNA libraries for TCR beta contained unique molecular identifiers. TCRdb analysed the PCR reads with MiXCR anew, one entry per CDR3 protein. The sample lists hundreds of thousands of distinct CDR3 sequences, about 50% occurring once. Sequencing was done on a sample of blood. This sequence was found in a girl between 10 and 17 years old with multiple sclerosis. The chain links TRBV20-1 to TRBJ1-1; 8 bases align to TRBD1. The DNA of the CDR3 is TGCAGTGCTAGAGCAGGGGGCAACACTGAAGCTTTCTTT. It codes for CSARAGGNTEAFF.